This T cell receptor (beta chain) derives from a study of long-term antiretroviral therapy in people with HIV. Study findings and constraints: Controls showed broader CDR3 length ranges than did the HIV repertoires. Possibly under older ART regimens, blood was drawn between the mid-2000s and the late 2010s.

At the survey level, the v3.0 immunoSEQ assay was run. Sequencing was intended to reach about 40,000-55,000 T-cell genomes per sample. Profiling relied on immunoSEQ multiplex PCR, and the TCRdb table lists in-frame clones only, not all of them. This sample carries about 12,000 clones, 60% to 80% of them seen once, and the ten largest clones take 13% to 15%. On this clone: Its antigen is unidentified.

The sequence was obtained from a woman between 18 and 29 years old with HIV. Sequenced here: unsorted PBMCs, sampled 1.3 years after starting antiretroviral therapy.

The CDR3 sequence: CASSQDLGTIQETQYF. The CDR3 bases are TGCGCCAGCAGCCAAGATCTCGGGACGATCCAAGAGACCCAGTACTTC. This chain links TRBV4-3 with TRBJ2-5; TRBD1 or TRBD2 may be the D gene (5 bases each). With 0 bases removed from V and 1 base from J, the gap between germline ends came to 12 bases. In germline, CDR1 is LGHNA, CDR2 YSLEER. CDR3 length: 16 amino acids.